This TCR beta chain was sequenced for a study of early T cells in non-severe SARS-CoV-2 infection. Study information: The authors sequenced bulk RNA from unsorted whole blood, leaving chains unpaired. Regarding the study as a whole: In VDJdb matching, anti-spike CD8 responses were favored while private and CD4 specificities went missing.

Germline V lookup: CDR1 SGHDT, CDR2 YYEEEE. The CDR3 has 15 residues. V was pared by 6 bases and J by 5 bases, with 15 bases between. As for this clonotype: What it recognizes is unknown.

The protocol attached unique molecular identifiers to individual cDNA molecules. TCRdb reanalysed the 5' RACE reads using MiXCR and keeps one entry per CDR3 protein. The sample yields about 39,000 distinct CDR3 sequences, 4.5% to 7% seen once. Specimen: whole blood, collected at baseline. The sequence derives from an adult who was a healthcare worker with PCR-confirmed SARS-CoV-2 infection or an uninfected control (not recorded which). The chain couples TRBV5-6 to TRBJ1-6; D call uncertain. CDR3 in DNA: TGTGCCAGCAACCCTAGAGAGGGTGATAATTCACCCCTCCACTTT. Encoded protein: CASNPREGDNSPLHF.